These T cell receptor beta chains were read from a single sample in a study of blood T cell repertoires in COVID-19. The repertoire was sequenced with immunoSEQ multiplex PCR; TCRdb's copy has only in-frame clones and lacks some. The table lists fewer than 600,000 clones, roughly 87% of them singletons, with 0.9% in the top ten. Sequenced sample: peripheral blood. These receptors all come from a young man with COVID-19, enrolled during active disease. Both conserved end residues are part of each CDR3. D genes are given only for firm matches. Size tells how often a clone was seen (once, few, many) or the class of an expanded clone, and some rows leave it out.

>TRBJ1-4|-|-|TRBV4-1
TGCGCCAGCAGCCAAGAGGTGGGGGAGGGGAAATCGTTTTTT
CASSQEVGEGKSFF
>TRBJ2-1|-|-|TRBV21-1
TGTGCCAGCAGCCGGGGACAGGGGGGAAATCTTGAGCAGTTCTTC
CASSRGQGGNLEQFF
>TRBJ2-1|TRBD2|-|TRBV24-1
TGTGCCACCTCCGATGGACTAGCGGGCCACGAGCAGTTCTTC
CATSDGLAGHEQFF
>TRBJ2-7|TRBD1|-|TRBV5-1
TGCGCCAGCAGCGGGGGACAGGGGAACGACGAGCAGTACTTC
CASSGGQGNDEQYF
>TRBJ1-5|TRBD1|-|TRBV30
TGTGCCTGGAGTAAGCAGGGGGATCAGCCCCAGCATTTT
CAWSKQGDQPQHF
>TRBJ1-4|-|-|TRBV19
TGTGCCAGTAGTATACGGTCGAGCGAAAAACTGTTTTTT
CASSIRSSEKLFF
>TRBJ2-5|-|-|TRBV24-1
TGTGCCATCCAAGAAGGGGCTTTAGAGACCCAGTACTTC
CAIQEGALETQYF
>TRBJ1-1|-|-|TRBV6-5
TGTGCCAGCAGTAGTCGGACAGCACTTAACACTGAAGCTTTCTTT
CASSSRTALNTEAFF
>TRBJ1-1|-|-|TRBV9
TGTGCCAGCAGCGAATCTAGCGGGTTAGGGTTCGAGAACACTGAAGCTTTCTTT
CASSESSGLGFENTEAFF
>TRBJ1-1|-|-|TRBV12-3/TRBV12-4
TGTGCCAGCAGTTTATACATAAGGGAGGCTTTCTTT
CASSLYIREAFF
>TRBJ2-1|-|-|TRBV7-9
TGTGCCAGCAGCTCGACTAGTGTAGATGAGCAGTTCTTC
CASSSTSVDEQFF
>TRBJ1-3|-|-|TRBV21-1
TGTGCCAGCAGCAGGGGGCGGTTTTATGGAAACACCATATATTTT
CASSRGRFYGNTIYF
>TRBJ2-5|TRBD2|once|TRBV24-1
TGTGCCACCAGTGATCCCGGACTAGCGGGAAGCGCGCAAGAGACCCAGTACTTC
CATSDPGLAGSAQETQYF
>TRBJ1-2|-|-|TRBV5-8
TGTGCCAGCAGCTTTCGAGACAGGCTGAACTATGGCTACACCTTC
CASSFRDRLNYGYTF
>TRBJ1-4|-|once|TRBV6-5
TGTGCCAGCAGTTACTCATCAGGGGCCCCGGAAAAACTGTTTTTT
CASSYSSGAPEKLFF
>TRBJ2-1|-|-|TRBV5-4
TGTGCCAGCTCCCCATCGAGCTCCTACAATGAGCAGTTCTTC
CASSPSSSYNEQFF
>TRBJ1-1|-|-|TRBV18
TGTGCCAGCCGAGTTGCGCCGAGGGCTTTCTTT
CASRVAPRAFF
>TRBJ2-1|-|-|TRBV27
TGTGCCAGCAGTGCTAAGGGGGACATCACTGAGCAGTTCTTC
CASSAKGDITEQFF
>TRBJ2-3|TRBD2|once|TRBV3-1/TRBV3-2
TGTGCCAGCAGCCTAGCGGGAGGGCCTAGCACAGATACGCAGTATTTT
CASSLAGGPSTDTQYF
>TRBJ2-4|-|-|TRBV29-1
TGCAGCGTCTCAGGGGTAATTGACAAAAACATTCAGTACTTC
CSVSGVIDKNIQYF
>TRBJ1-1|TRBD1|-|TRBV9
TGTGCCAGCAGCGCAGGGGGAACTGAAGCTTTCTTT
CASSAGGTEAFF
>TRBJ2-7|-|-|TRBV27
TGTGCCAGCGGTATCGGGAGTAAGGCGACCCACGAGCAGTACTTC
CASGIGSKATHEQYF
>TRBJ1-2|TRBD1|-|TRBV29-1
TGCAGCGCCCGGACAGGTTCTAACTATGGCTACACCTTC
CSARTGSNYGYTF
>TRBJ2-2|-|-|TRBV6-5
TGTGCCAGCAGTACGGGACTGGCGAACACCGGGGAGCTGTTTTTT
CASSTGLANTGELFF
>TRBJ1-2|-|once|TRBV3-1/TRBV3-2
TGTGCCAGCAGCCAAGATCCAGGGGATAGCTATGGCTACACCTTC
CASSQDPGDSYGYTF
>TRBJ2-3|-|-|TRBV4-1
TGCGCCAGCAGCCAACCGGGACAAAGCACAGATACGCAGTATTTT
CASSQPGQSTDTQYF
>TRBJ1-3|-|-|TRBV2
TGTGCCAGCTCGAAACTGGGGGGGGAGGGAGGAAACACCATATATTTT
CASSKLGGEGGNTIYF
>TRBJ2-7|TRBD1|-|TRBV29-1
TGCAGCGTTGAAGATTGGGGACAGGGGAAGAGAGAGCAGTACTTC
CSVEDWGQGKREQYF
>TRBJ2-7|-|-|TRBV29-1
TGCAGCGTTGTCTCATTGAACACTGAGGGCGAGCAGTACTTC
CSVVSLNTEGEQYF
>TRBJ2-3|TRBD2|-|TRBV28
TGTGCCAGCAGCGGGGTTAGCGGGAGGGCCGGTACGCAGTATTTT
CASSGVSGRAGTQYF
>TRBJ2-5|-|-|TRBV21-1
TGTGCCAGCACCGCTGACTCCGGGTTGGAGACCCAGTACTTC
CASTADSGLETQYF
>TRBJ2-7|TRBD2|few|TRBV15
TGTGCCACCAGCAGGGGACGGGGGGGGACCTCGTACGAGCAGTACTTC
CATSRGRGGTSYEQYF
>TRBJ2-7|TRBD1|-|TRBV15
TGTGCCACCAATGGACAGGGGTCCCACGAGCAGTACTTC
CATNGQGSHEQYF
>TRBJ2-2|TRBD2|-|TRBV4-1
TGCGCCAGCAGCCATGACAGGGCTAGCGGGGAGACCGGGGAGCTGTTTTTT
CASSHDRASGETGELFF
>TRBJ2-4|-|-|TRBV7-9
TGTGCCAGCAGTTTTGCGGGGGCCGCCAAAAACATTCAGTACTTC
CASSFAGAAKNIQYF
>TRBJ2-2|-|-|TRBV9
TGTGCCAGCAGCGTGAGTAGTGGCGGGGAGCTGTTTTTT
CASSVSSGGELFF
>TRBJ2-3|-|-|TRBV7-3
TGTGCCAGCAGCTTACTGGGGGCAGGAGATACGCAGTATTTT
CASSLLGAGDTQYF
>TRBJ1-3|-|-|TRBV2
TGTGCCAGCAGTGAACAGAGGGGGAGGGAATACACCATATATTTT
CASSEQRGREYTIYF
>TRBJ2-7|TRBD1|-|TRBV4-1
TGCGCCAGCAGCCAATCGCCCTCCTGGGACAGGGGGGCCTACGAGCAGTACTTC
CASSQSPSWDRGAYEQYF
>TRBJ2-1|TRBD1|-|TRBV12-3/TRBV12-4
TGTGCCAGCACCGAGGACAGGGTGGATGAGCAGTTCTTC
CASTEDRVDEQFF
>TRBJ1-5|-|-|TRBV12-5
TGTGCTAGTGCCTGGGGAGGGATAAATCAGCCCCAGCATTTT
CASAWGGINQPQHF
>TRBJ2-5|TRBD2|-|TRBV6-6
TGTGCCAGCAGTTACGTCGGGGGGGCGAAGACCCAGTACTTC
CASSYVGGAKTQYF
>TRBJ2-5|-|-|TRBV5-1
TGCGCCAGCAGCTTGGTTGGCAGTCAAGAGACCCAGTACTTC
CASSLVGSQETQYF
>TRBJ2-3|-|-|TRBV2
TGTGCCAGCAACGGTCAGGGACTCCTAACAGATACGCAGTATTTT
CASNGQGLLTDTQYF
>TRBJ2-1|TRBD2|-|TRBV11-2
TGTGCCAGCAGCTCACGGACTAGCGGGGGGGATCTCAATGAGCAGTTCTTC
CASSSRTSGGDLNEQFF
>TRBJ1-3|-|-|TRBV30
TGTGCCTGGAGTGTAAGGAGCTCTGGAAACACCATATATTTT
CAWSVRSSGNTIYF
>TRBJ1-1|-|-|TRBV7-9
TGTGCCAGCAGCGCAGGACAGAGTAACACTGAAGCTTTCTTT
CASSAGQSNTEAFF
>TRBJ2-1|TRBD2|once|TRBV6-1
TGTGCCAGCAGTGAATGGCGTCCTAGCGGGGAGGAGCAGTTCTTC
CASSEWRPSGEEQFF
>TRBJ1-1|-|-|TRBV18
TGTGCCAGCTCACCAGTAGGCAGGGACACTGAAGCTTTCTTT
CASSPVGRDTEAFF
>TRBJ1-5|-|-|TRBV19
TGTGCCAGTAGGGGGTTCGGACTCGATCAGCCCCAGCATTTT
CASRGFGLDQPQHF
>TRBJ2-3|TRBD2|-|TRBV9
TGTGCCAGCAGCGCCGGGACTAGTGAACATACGCAGTATTTT
CASSAGTSEHTQYF
>TRBJ2-3|-|-|TRBV10-3
TGTGCCATCAGTGAGTCTTTCCTCACAGATACGCAGTATTTT
CAISESFLTDTQYF
>TRBJ1-5|-|-|TRBV21-1
TGTGCCAGCAGCAAGTATCGTTCAGGGTCGAATCAGCCCCAGCATTTT
CASSKYRSGSNQPQHF
>TRBJ2-1|-|once|TRBV19
TGTGCCAGTACCAGGGATCCTTCCTACAATGAGCAGTTCTTC
CASTRDPSYNEQFF
>TRBJ1-5|TRBD1|few|TRBV11-2
TGTGCCAGCAGCCCAGGGACAGGGGGGAATCAGCCCCAGCATTTT
CASSPGTGGNQPQHF
>TRBJ1-1|-|-|TRBV18
TGTGCCAGCTCACCACCGTTCGGGGGTGAGAACACTGAAGCTTTCTTT
CASSPPFGGENTEAFF
>TRBJ2-7|-|-|TRBV24-1
TGTGCCACCAGTGATGCAGGGGCGGACGAGCAGTACTTC
CATSDAGADEQYF
>TRBJ2-6|TRBD1|-|TRBV9
TGTGCCAGCAGCCTCGGGACAGGGGCTTTCTCTGGGGCCAACGTCCTGACTTTC
CASSLGTGAFSGANVLTF
>TRBJ2-5|-|-|TRBV4-1
TGCGCCAGCAGCCAAGAGGCAAGCGCAGAGACCCAGTACTTC
CASSQEASAETQYF